This TCR beta chain was found in a study of T-cell reconstitution after alpha-beta-depleted transplantation in children. Study results and limitations: A year post-transplant, T-cell counts and diversity derived mostly from newly produced T cells. Some patients showed high day-60 TCRbeta diversity, which derived from surviving recipient T cells and thymic progenitors. Expanded graft clones, several hundred of them, were reportedly the source of alpha-beta T cells about two months after transplant.

The CDR3 totals 15 residues. The V end lost 5 bases, the J end lost 0 bases, and 8 bases lay between the germline ends. The germline V gene encodes CDR1 SGHAT and CDR2 FQNNGV. Construction of the TCRbeta library involved unique molecular identifiers. TCRdb processed the PCR reads anew with MiXCR; each CDR3 protein has one entry. The data hold about 110,000 distinct CDR3 sequences, with about 6.5% observed a single time. This clonotype was observed a handful of times. Its antigen remains unidentified. This rearrangement joins TRBV11-2 to TRBJ2-6; D is undetermined. The sample was PBMCs, mostly from graft donor cells, taken 360 days after TCRalphabeta/CD19-depleted stem cell transplant. The origin of this receptor is a male patient between 2 and 10 years old who had a stem cell transplant for acute lymphoblastic leukemia, so the T cells may come from the graft donor. In DNA form, the CDR3 reads TGTGCCAGCAGCCTAAAGTACTCTGGGGCCAACGTCCTGACTTTC. Its translation is CASSLKYSGANVLTF. Full variable domain (outside the CDR3, taken from reference TRBV11-2 and TRBJ2-6): EAGVAQSPRYKIIEKRQSVAFWCNPISGHATLYWYQQILGQGPKLLIQFQNNGVVDDSQLPKDRFSAERLKGVDSTLKIQPAKLEDSAVYLCASSLKYSGANVLTFGAGSRLTVL.